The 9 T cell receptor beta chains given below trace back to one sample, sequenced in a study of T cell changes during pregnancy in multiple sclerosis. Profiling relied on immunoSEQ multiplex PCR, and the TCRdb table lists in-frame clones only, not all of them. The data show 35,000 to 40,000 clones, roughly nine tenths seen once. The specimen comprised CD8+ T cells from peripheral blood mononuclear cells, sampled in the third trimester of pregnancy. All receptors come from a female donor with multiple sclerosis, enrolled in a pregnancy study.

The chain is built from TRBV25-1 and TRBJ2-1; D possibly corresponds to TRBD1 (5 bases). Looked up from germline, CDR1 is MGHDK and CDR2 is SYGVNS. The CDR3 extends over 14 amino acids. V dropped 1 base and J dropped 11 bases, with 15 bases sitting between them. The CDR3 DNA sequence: TGTGCCAGCAGTGAATGGGGCGGAGAAAGGAAGCAGTTCTTC. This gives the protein CASSEWGGERKQFF.

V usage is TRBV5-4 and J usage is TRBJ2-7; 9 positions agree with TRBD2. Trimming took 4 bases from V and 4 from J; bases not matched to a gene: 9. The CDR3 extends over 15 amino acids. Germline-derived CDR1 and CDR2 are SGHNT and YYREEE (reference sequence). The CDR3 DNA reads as TGTGCCAGCAGCGTTTATAGCGGGAGTGGTTACGAGCAGTACTTC. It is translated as CASSVYSGSGYEQYF.

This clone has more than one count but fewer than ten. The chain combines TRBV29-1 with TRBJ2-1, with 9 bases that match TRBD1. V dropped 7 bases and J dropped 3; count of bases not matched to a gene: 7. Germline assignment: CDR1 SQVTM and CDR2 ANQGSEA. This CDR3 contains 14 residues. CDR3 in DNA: TGCAGCGAAACAGGGGGCGCCCGCTACAATGAGCAGTTCTTC. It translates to CSETGGARYNEQFF.

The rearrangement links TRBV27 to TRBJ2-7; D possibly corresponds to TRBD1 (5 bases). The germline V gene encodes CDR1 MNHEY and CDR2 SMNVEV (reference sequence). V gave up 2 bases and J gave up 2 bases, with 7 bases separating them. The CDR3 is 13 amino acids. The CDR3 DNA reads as TGTGCCAGCAGTTTAACAGGTCCCTACGAGCAGTACTTC. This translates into CASSLTGPYEQYF.

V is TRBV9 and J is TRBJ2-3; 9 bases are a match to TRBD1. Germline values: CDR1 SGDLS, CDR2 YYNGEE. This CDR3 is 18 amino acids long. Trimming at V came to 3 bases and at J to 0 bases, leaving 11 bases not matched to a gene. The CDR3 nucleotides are TGTGCCAGCAGCGCTGGGACAGGGATACTCCATAGCACAGATACGCAGTATTTT. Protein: CASSAGTGILHSTDTQYF.

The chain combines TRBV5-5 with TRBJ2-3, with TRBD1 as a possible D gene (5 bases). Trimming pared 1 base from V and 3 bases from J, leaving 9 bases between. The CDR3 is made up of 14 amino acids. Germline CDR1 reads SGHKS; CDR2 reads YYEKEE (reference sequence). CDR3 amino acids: CASSLWGQTDTQYF. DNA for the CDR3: TGTGCCAGCAGCTTGTGGGGCCAGACAGATACGCAGTATTTT.

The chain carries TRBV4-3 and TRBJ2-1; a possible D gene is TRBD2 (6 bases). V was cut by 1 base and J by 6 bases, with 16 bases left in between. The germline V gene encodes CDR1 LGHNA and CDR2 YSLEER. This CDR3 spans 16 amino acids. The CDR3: CASSQGLGDSGNEQFF. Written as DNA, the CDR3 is TGCGCCAGCAGCCAAGGCTTAGGGGACTCAGGCAATGAGCAGTTCTTC.

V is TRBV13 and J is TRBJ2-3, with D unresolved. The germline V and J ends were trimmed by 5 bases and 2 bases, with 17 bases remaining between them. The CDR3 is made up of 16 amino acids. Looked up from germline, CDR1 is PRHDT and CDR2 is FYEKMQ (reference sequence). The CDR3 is CASSDRSHLSTDTQYF. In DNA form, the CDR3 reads TGTGCCAGCAGCGATAGAAGTCACCTTTCCACAGATACGCAGTATTTT. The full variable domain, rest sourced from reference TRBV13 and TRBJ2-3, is AAGVIQSPRHLIKEKRETATLKCYPIPRHDTVYWYQQGPGQDPQFLISFYEKMQSDKGSIPDRFSAQQFSDYHSELNMSSLELGDSALYFCASSDRSHLSTDTQYFGPGTRLTVL.

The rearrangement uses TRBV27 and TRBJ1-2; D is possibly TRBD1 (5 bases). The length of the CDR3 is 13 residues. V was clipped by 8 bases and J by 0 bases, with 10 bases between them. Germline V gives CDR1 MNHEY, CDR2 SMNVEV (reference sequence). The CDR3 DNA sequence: TGTGCCAGCCAGGGTTCAGCTAACTATGGCTACACCTTC. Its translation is CASQGSANYGYTF.